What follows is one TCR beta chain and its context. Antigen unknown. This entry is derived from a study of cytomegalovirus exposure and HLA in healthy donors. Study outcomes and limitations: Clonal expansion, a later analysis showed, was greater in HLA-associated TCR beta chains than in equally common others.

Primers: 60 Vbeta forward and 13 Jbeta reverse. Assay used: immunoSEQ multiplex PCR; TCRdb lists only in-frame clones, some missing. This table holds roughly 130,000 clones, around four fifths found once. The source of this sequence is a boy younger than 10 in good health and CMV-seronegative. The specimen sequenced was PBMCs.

As DNA, the CDR3 is TGTGCCTGGAGTGTACAGGGGCTCGTGAAAGAGACCCAGTACTTC. Its translation: CAWSVQGLVKETQYF. The chain carries TRBV30 and TRBJ2-5; the match to TRBD1 covers 7 bases. Germline CDR1 GTSNPN, CDR2 SVGIG (reference sequence). The CDR3 spans 15 residues. Trimming cost V 0 bases and J 3 bases; bases outside gene matches: 7.